At least ten counts were recorded for the clone carrying this TCR beta chain. A read error may produce the germline difference seen at one junction end. The record originates from a study of human T cells and chemical hapten exposure. The time point: healthy volunteer bleed at 2 weeks. Extraction of total RNA was performed on unfractionated whole blood. This CDR3 is built from 17 residues. Germline values: CDR1 SGHDN, CDR2 FVKESK. The library gave individual cDNA molecules unique molecular identifiers. In the authors' workflow: Approximately 100,000 TCRs per sample was the median, with a range of 23,224 to 690,600. TCRdb analysed the RACE reads with MiXCR anew, one entry per CDR3 protein. These V and J calls rely on TCRdb rather than the paper's analysis. Seen here are 50,000 or so distinct CDR3 sequences, less than 4.5% observed once, and the top ten hold around 5.8%.

The receptor was derived from a human donor in good health. Some clones in this sample may be carry-over from other donors' samples. The chain recombines TRBV14 with TRBJ2-1, with 7 bases fitting TRBD2. Sequencing used whole blood. CDR3 DNA: TGTGCCAACAGCCAAGGGTTCGGCGCAAGCGGGATTAATGAGCAGTTCTTC. This encodes CANSQGFGASGINEQFF.